This entry lists 4 T cell receptor beta chains sequenced from one sample in a study of cytomegalovirus exposure and HLA in healthy donors. The PCR contained 60 Vbeta and 13 Jbeta primers. The data were produced by immunoSEQ multiplex PCR, yet TCRdb's version contains in-frame clones alone and is incomplete. Seen here are under 150,000 clones, about 80% observed once, and the top ten hold roughly 1.2%. Material: PBMCs. These receptors were collected from a male donor in good health and CMV-seropositive.

V gene TRBV18 combines with J gene TRBJ2-7, with D perhaps TRBD1 (5 bases). The CDR3 is 14 residues long. Germline V gene lookup returns CDR1 KGHSH and CDR2 LQKENI. The germline V and J ends were trimmed by 1 base and 5 bases, with 12 bases remaining between them. The CDR3 nucleotides read TGTGCCAGCTCACCACTCGAACAGGCAAACGAGCAGTACTTC. Its translation is CASSPLEQANEQYF.

The chain uses TRBV19 and TRBJ1-2; D is perhaps TRBD1 (5 bases). Germline V CDR1 and CDR2: LNHDA, SQIVND (reference sequence). CDR3 size: 13 residues. Trimming removed 2 bases from V and 7 bases from J, with 11 bases in between. CDR3 loop: CASSINEGVGYTF. The CDR3 coding sequence is TGTGCCAGTAGTATAAATGAAGGGGTTGGCTACACCTTC.

The chain joins TRBV14 to TRBJ2-7, with D perhaps TRBD2 (5 bases). Germline CDR1 is SGHDN and CDR2 is FVKESK. CDR3 length: 14 amino acids. V was pared by 0 bases and J by 5 bases, with 11 bases between. As DNA, the CDR3 is TGTGCCAGCAGCCAAGATTTGCTACTAGACGAGCAGTACTTC. As protein: CASSQDLLLDEQYF.

This chain uses TRBV4-1 with TRBJ1-1, with 8 bases lining up with TRBD1. Germline lookup yields CDR1 MGHRA and CDR2 YSYEKL. The CDR3 covers 14 residues. Trimming cost V 0 bases and J 10 bases; bases outside gene matches: 7. The CDR3 here is CASSQDSAGTGAFF. The CDR3 DNA reads TGCGCCAGCAGCCAAGATTCGGCCGGGACAGGAGCTTTCTTT.